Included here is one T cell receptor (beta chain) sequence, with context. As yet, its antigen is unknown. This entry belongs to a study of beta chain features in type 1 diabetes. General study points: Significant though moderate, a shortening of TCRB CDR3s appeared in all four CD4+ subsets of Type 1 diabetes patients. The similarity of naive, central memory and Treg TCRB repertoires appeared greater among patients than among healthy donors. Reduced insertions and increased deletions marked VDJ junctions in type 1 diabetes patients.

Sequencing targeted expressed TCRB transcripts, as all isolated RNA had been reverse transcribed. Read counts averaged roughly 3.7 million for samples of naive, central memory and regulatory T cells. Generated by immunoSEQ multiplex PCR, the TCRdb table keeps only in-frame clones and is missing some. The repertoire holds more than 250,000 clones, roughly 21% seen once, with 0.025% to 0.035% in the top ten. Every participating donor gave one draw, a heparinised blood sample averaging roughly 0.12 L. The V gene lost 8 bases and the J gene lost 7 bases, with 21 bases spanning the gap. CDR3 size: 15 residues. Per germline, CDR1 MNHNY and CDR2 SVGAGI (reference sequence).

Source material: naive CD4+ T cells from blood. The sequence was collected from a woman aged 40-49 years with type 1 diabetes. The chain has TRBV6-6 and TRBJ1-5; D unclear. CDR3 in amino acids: CASSEGAAWNQPQHF. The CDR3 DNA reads TGTGCCAGCTCCGAGGGCGCAGCCTGGAACCAGCCCCAGCATTTT.